This record covers a single T cell receptor (beta chain). The record originates from a study of cytomegalovirus exposure and HLA in healthy donors. Germline V gives CDR1 LGHNT, CDR2 FRNRAP. The CDR3 length is 17 residues. V lost 2 bases and J lost 4, with 17 bases in between. The PCR had 60 Vbeta and 13 Jbeta primers. Sequenced by immunoSEQ multiplex PCR; TCRdb stores in-frame clones only, minus some. The sample records about 170,000 clones, less than 80% being singletons. Donors were nominally healthy when sampled, though unrecorded immune exposures were likely. The V gene is TRBV12-5, the J gene TRBJ2-2; D perhaps matches TRBD1 (6 bases). This TCR derives from a middle-aged man in good health and CMV-seronegative. Sequenced: PBMCs. CDR3 residues: CASGLLGGEYSTGELFF. The DNA for the CDR3 is TGTGCTAGTGGTTTGCTTGGGGGCGAATATAGCACCGGGGAGCTGTTTTTT.